These T cell receptor beta chains were read from a single sample in a study of T cell repertoires in cytomegalovirus infection. These receptors lack a known antigen. TCRdb re-called the reads with MiXCR, one entry per CDR3 protein. This sample has roughly 920,000 distinct CDR3 sequences, with less than 40% found just once. The material sequenced was cultured CD8+ T cells from PBMCs, taken from culture after CMV antigen stimulation. These TCRs come from a human donor in good health (CMV status not recorded). Some clones in this sample may be carry-over from other donors' samples. CDR3s include the opening cysteine and the closing phenylalanine or tryptophan. Not every row has a clone size; where given, it reads once, few, many or a size class.

clone_size,v_call,j_call,cdr3_aa
.,TRBV9,TRBJ2-2,CASSVGQGRSTGELFF
.,TRBV15,TRBJ1-5,CAIQTGGPYSNQPQHF
many,TRBV28,TRBJ2-6,CASTLRDRGTPGANVLTF
.,TRBV5-4,TRBJ1-3,CASSFMGDTIYF
few,TRBV2,TRBJ1-5,CASRTRGNQPQHF
many,TRBV6-2/TRBV6-3,TRBJ1-2,CASTSMRTGGISYGYTF
.,TRBV5-1,TRBJ2-7,CASSPKGRGLNEQYF
.,TRBV19,TRBJ2-1,CASSIVGQVYEQFF
.,TRBV7-4,TRBJ1-1,CASSLSSTDYTEAFF
many,TRBV14,TRBJ1-2,CASSVTGTPFGYTF
.,TRBV11-2,TRBJ2-2,CASSSSGARELFF
.,TRBV6-2/TRBV6-3,TRBJ1-1,CASSGGFVYTEAFF
.,TRBV20-1,TRBJ1-5,CSAVQTGTASNQPQHF
once,TRBV5-1,TRBJ2-5,CANSLDVGEETQYF
.,TRBV24-1,TRBJ2-2,CATSDGDRGLTGELFF
.,TRBV7-8,TRBJ1-1,CASSLALGGGSTEAFF
.,TRBV4-2,TRBJ1-2,CASSHGQGAYGYTF
.,TRBV2,TRBJ2-2,CAVALSVTGELFF
many,TRBV19,TRBJ1-2,CASSRWDSPTTNDGYTF
few,TRBV2,TRBJ2-7,CASGDRPYEQYF
.,TRBV27,TRBJ2-3,CASSGGVEKYF
.,TRBV27,TRBJ2-5,CASSLAAGGYFETQYF
many,TRBV12-3/TRBV12-4,TRBJ2-2,CASNPQGPYTGELFF
.,TRBV10-3,TRBJ2-3,CAISVATGGRADTQYF
many,TRBV12-3/TRBV12-4,TRBJ1-6,CASRPDRPYNSPLHF
few,TRBV19,TRBJ2-2,CASSIVDLNTGELFF
.,TRBV4-2,TRBJ1-1,CASSGGGTNTEAFF
.,TRBV12-3/TRBV12-4,TRBJ1-6,CASSTGTGGNSPLHF
few,TRBV7-9,TRBJ1-5,CASSTDNSNQPQHF
few,TRBV20-1,TRBJ2-1,CSASPGTGRTGIVYNEQFF
.,TRBV2,TRBJ2-1,CASSDSLADNEQFF
.,TRBV7-9,TRBJ2-5,CASSLTQGETQYF
.,TRBV6-2/TRBV6-3,TRBJ1-1,CASSPSNGIGDTEAFF
few,TRBV12-3/TRBV12-4,TRBJ1-3,CGLGSGNTIYF
.,TRBV5-6,TRBJ1-5,CASSLAMRAPGPQHF
.,TRBV4-1,TRBJ2-1,CASSSLGQGARNEQFF
.,TRBV6-2/TRBV6-3,TRBJ2-1,CASSQDNNEQFF
many,TRBV7-3,TRBJ2-3,CASSPWTSGDLTDTQYF
.,TRBV19,TRBJ2-1,CASSPAARDSYNEQFF
.,TRBV6-5,TRBJ2-5,CASSYGGGTQYF
few,TRBV7-9,TRBJ2-6,CASSPREGWSAGANVLTF
few,TRBV7-3,TRBJ2-3,CASSLRGLAGSRDTQYF
.,TRBV4-1,TRBJ2-7,CASSLLDRGPYEQYF
few,TRBV6-2/TRBV6-3,TRBJ2-3,CASSYDQLPDTQYF
.,TRBV12-3/TRBV12-4,TRBJ2-7,CASSSSRYPLLAGEDEQYF